A selection of T cell receptor beta chains follows, all from one sample in a study of T cell responses to AZD1222 COVID-19 vaccine. The table came from immunoSEQ multiplex PCR; TCRdb's copy has only in-frame clones and leaves some out. The sample gives some 140,000 clones, around 90% of which show up once; just over 5.5% is in the top ten. The sample here was peripheral blood, taken on day 0 of AZD1222 vaccination. These receptors all come from an adult in good health. The CDR3 runs from the conserved cysteine through the conserved F or W. A D gene is named only where the DNA matches it firmly. Expanded clones get a size class; other rows say once, few or many, or leave the size out.

clone size: .
J gene: TRBJ1-2
V gene: TRBV30
D gene: .
CDR3 protein: CAWSGDGRVYGYTF
CDR3 DNA: TGTGCCTGGAGTGGAGACGGCAGGGTATATGGCTACACCTTC

clone size: .
J gene: TRBJ2-5
V gene: TRBV24-1
D gene: .
CDR3 protein: CATSAFDWGRETQYF
CDR3 DNA: TGTGCCACCAGTGCTTTCGACTGGGGCAGAGAGACCCAGTACTTC

clone size: .
J gene: TRBJ1-1
V gene: TRBV15
D gene: .
CDR3 protein: CATSRDRGVNTEAFF
CDR3 DNA: TGTGCCACCAGCAGAGATAGGGGGGTGAACACTGAAGCTTTCTTT

clone size: .
J gene: TRBJ2-7
V gene: TRBV27
D gene: TRBD2
CDR3 protein: CASSSLLAGVYEQYF
CDR3 DNA: TGTGCCAGCAGTTCCCTACTAGCGGGGGTCTACGAGCAGTACTTC

clone size: .
J gene: TRBJ2-1
V gene: TRBV15
D gene: TRBD2
CDR3 protein: CAVRSEASGTHEQFF
CDR3 DNA: TGTGCCGTACGTAGTGAGGCTAGCGGAACTCATGAGCAGTTCTTC

clone size: .
J gene: TRBJ1-5
V gene: TRBV27
D gene: .
CDR3 protein: CASSPGGQPQHF
CDR3 DNA: TGTGCCAGCAGTCCGGGGGGACAGCCCCAGCATTTT

clone size: .
J gene: TRBJ2-1
V gene: TRBV10-3
D gene: TRBD1
CDR3 protein: CAISRGQGATNEQFF
CDR3 DNA: TGTGCCATCAGCCGTGGACAGGGGGCGACGAATGAGCAGTTCTTC

clone size: .
J gene: TRBJ2-7
V gene: TRBV6-1
D gene: TRBD1
CDR3 protein: CASSDRTGGSYEQYF
CDR3 DNA: TGTGCCAGCAGTGACAGAACAGGGGGCTCCTACGAGCAGTACTTC

clone size: .
J gene: TRBJ1-3
V gene: TRBV7-9
D gene: .
CDR3 protein: CASSPGQEQGGNTIYF
CDR3 DNA: TGTGCCAGCAGCCCAGGTCAGGAACAGGGCGGAAACACCATATATTTT

clone size: once
J gene: TRBJ2-6
V gene: TRBV7-9
D gene: .
CDR3 protein: CASSREGGANVLTF
CDR3 DNA: TGTGCCAGCAGCCGGGAAGGTGGGGCCAACGTCCTGACTTTC

clone size: .
J gene: TRBJ2-1
V gene: TRBV30
D gene: TRBD2
CDR3 protein: CAWGGGLAIYNEQFF
CDR3 DNA: TGTGCCTGGGGTGGGGGACTAGCGATCTACAATGAGCAGTTCTTC

clone size: once
J gene: TRBJ2-7
V gene: TRBV3-1/TRBV3-2
D gene: TRBD2
CDR3 protein: CASSQDIGPGLAGGWGYEQYF
CDR3 DNA: TGTGCCAGCAGCCAAGATATAGGCCCTGGACTAGCGGGAGGGTGGGGTTACGAGCAGTACTTC

clone size: .
J gene: TRBJ2-3
V gene: TRBV4-2
D gene: .
CDR3 protein: CASSQDMGQSTDTQYF
CDR3 DNA: TGTGCCAGCAGCCAAGATATGGGACAAAGCACAGATACGCAGTATTTT

clone size: .
J gene: TRBJ1-1
V gene: TRBV27
D gene: .
CDR3 protein: CASSLTRVAEAFF
CDR3 DNA: TGTGCCAGCAGTTTGACCAGAGTGGCTGAAGCTTTCTTT

clone size: .
J gene: TRBJ1-1
V gene: TRBV6-2/TRBV6-3
D gene: .
CDR3 protein: CASSHRVHTNTEAFF
CDR3 DNA: TGTGCCAGCAGTCACAGGGTGCATACGAACACTGAAGCTTTCTTT

clone size: .
J gene: TRBJ2-2
V gene: TRBV19
D gene: TRBD2
CDR3 protein: CASRGGSGTGELFF
CDR3 DNA: TGTGCCAGTAGGGGCGGGAGCGGCACCGGGGAGCTGTTTTTT

clone size: once
J gene: TRBJ1-6
V gene: TRBV27
D gene: .
CDR3 protein: CASSSGFTSPLHF
CDR3 DNA: TGTGCCAGCAGTTCAGGGTTTACTTCACCCCTCCACTTT

clone size: .
J gene: TRBJ2-1
V gene: TRBV6-6
D gene: .
CDR3 protein: CASIKERVGYNEQFF
CDR3 DNA: TGTGCCAGCATCAAGGAGAGGGTGGGCTACAATGAGCAGTTCTTC